This T cell receptor (beta chain) was documented in a study of neurological immune-mediated disorders. cDNA synthesis was performed by 5'RACE with 10-nucleotide random UMIs. MiXCR, run by TCRdb on the 5' RACE reads, gives a single entry per CDR3 protein. The sample includes about 43,000 distinct CDR3 sequences, over 9.5% seen only once; the top ten take 0.95% to 1.5%. This clonotype was picked up many times. Unsorted libraries were derived from 2 million PBMCs stored at -80 C. Germline V gives CDR1 DFQATT, CDR2 SNEGSKA (reference sequence). This CDR3 comprises 17 residues. With V trimmed by 0 bases and J by 0 bases, 6 bases remained unmatched.

The sequencing sample was made of PBMCs. The receptor was isolated from a female donor in good health. The chain carries TRBV20-1 and TRBJ2-1, with 9 bases identical to TRBD2. CDR3 loop: CSAREIGGRGSYNEQFF. The CDR3 region has the DNA TGCAGTGCTAGAGAAATCGGCGGGAGGGGCTCCTACAATGAGCAGTTCTTC.